Below are 9 T cell receptor beta chains sequenced from a single sample in a study of CD8+ T cells in alopecia areata. cDNA reverse transcribed from extracted RNA served as the sequencing template. Data came from immunoSEQ multiplex PCR; TCRdb stores just in-frame clones and leaves some out. The table has roughly 150,000 clones, less than 70% seen once. Treatment here: oral pan-JAK inhibitor, 5-10 mg twice daily. Sequenced material: CD8+ T cells sorted from blood, taken at week 4, from a patient treated with tofacitinib. Source of these receptors: a human donor with alopecia areata.

This chain uses TRBV5-4 with TRBJ1-6; 7 bases align to TRBD1. Germline V lookup: CDR1 SGHNT, CDR2 YYREEE (reference sequence). This CDR3 contains 15 residues. J lost 8 bases, V lost 4 bases, and 9 bases had no gene match. Here the CDR3 DNA reads TGTGCCAGCAGCAATCTGACAGGGTTAGATTCACCCCTCCACTTT. Amino acid sequence: CASSNLTGLDSPLHF.

A few counts support this clone. V is TRBV7-9 and J is TRBJ1-4; possibly TRBD1 for D (5 bases). The CDR3 consists of 13 residues. V dropped 5 bases and J dropped 8 bases, with 12 bases sitting between them. Germline V CDR1 and CDR2: SEHNR, FQNEAQ (reference sequence). The CDR3 sequence: CASSRQSEEKLFF. The CDR3 nucleotides read TGTGCCAGCAGCCGACAGTCGGAGGAAAAACTGTTTTTT.

The chain combines TRBV4-1 with TRBJ2-7; the match to TRBD1 covers 9 bases. The CDR3 consists of 15 residues. The V gene end was trimmed by 1 base and the J gene end by 4 bases; junction bases not matched to a gene: 5. The V gene's germline CDR1 is MGHRA and CDR2 YSYEKL. CDR3 in amino acids: CASSQGWDRAYEQYF. DNA for the CDR3: TGCGCCAGCAGCCAAGGGTGGGACAGGGCTTACGAGCAGTACTTC.

This clone was counted once. The V and J genes are TRBV2 and TRBJ2-1, with D unclear. The V gene's germline CDR1 is SNHLY and CDR2 FYNNEI. This CDR3 comprises 15 residues. V was trimmed by 6 bases and J by 1 base, leaving 13 bases between them. This CDR3 is CASRPGRLSYNEQFF. For the CDR3, the DNA is TGTGCCAGCAGGCCCGGTCGCCTATCCTACAATGAGCAGTTCTTC.

V usage is TRBV7-8 and J usage is TRBJ2-7; possible D gene TRBD2, 5 bases. The CDR3 consists of 13 residues. CDR1 and CDR2 (germline): SGHVS, FQNEAQ. Trimming cost V 4 bases and J 4 bases, with 11 bases left between them. In DNA form, the CDR3 reads TGTGCCAGCAGCTACGGAGGCGGGTACGAGCAGTACTTC. This gives the protein CASSYGGGYEQYF.

This clone was seen a single time. V is TRBV5-6 and J is TRBJ2-5; D could derive from TRBD1 or TRBD2 (7 bases each). CDR3 length: 13 amino acids. The V gene's germline CDR1 is SGHDT and CDR2 YYEEEE. Trimming removed 4 bases from V and 5 bases from J, with 12 bases in between. CDR3 DNA: TGTGCCAGCAGCCAGGGGGGGCTGGAGACCCAGTACTTC. Amino acid sequence: CASSQGGLETQYF.

This clone was detected a few times. The chain joins TRBV30 to TRBJ1-1; maybe TRBD1 (5 bases). CDR3 size: 13 residues. Germline lookup yields CDR1 GTSNPN and CDR2 SVGIG (reference sequence). The V end lost 4 bases, the J end lost 3 bases, and 12 bases lay between the germline ends. CDR3 protein: CAWNGGVDTEAFF. CDR3 in DNA: TGTGCCTGGAATGGGGGGGTCGACACTGAAGCTTTCTTT.

This clone was picked up a small number of times. The J gene is TRBJ2-7, the V gene TRBV7-2, with 9 bases fitting TRBD1. From germline, CDR1 is SGHTA and CDR2 FQGNSA. V was pared by 1 base and J by 3 bases, with 4 bases of the junction left unmatched. The CDR3 runs to 15 residues. The CDR3 DNA is TGTGCCAGCAGCTTAGGCACAGGGGGCTTCTACGAGCAGTACTTC. This gives the protein CASSLGTGGFYEQYF.

Here the CDR3 DNA reads TGTGCCTGGAGTTGGAGGGACAAGGCTTTCTTT. This encodes CAWSWRDKAFF. The chain is built from TRBV30 and TRBJ1-1; a possible D gene is TRBD1 (6 bases). Trimming removed 2 bases at V and 11 bases at J, with 12 bases between. Per the germline V gene, CDR1 is GTSNPN and CDR2 is SVGIG (reference sequence). The CDR3 contains 11 residues.